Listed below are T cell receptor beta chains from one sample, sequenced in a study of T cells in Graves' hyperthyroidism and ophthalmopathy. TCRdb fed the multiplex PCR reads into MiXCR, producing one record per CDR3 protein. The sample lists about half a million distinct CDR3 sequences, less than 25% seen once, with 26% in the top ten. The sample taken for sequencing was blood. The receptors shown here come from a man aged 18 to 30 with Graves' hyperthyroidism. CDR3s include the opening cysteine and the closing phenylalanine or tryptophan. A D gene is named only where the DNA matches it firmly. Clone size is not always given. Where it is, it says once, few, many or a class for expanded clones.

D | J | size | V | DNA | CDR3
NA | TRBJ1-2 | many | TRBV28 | TGTGCCAGCAGAGACAGCGGGGCTAACTATGGCTACACCTTC | CASRDSGANYGYTF
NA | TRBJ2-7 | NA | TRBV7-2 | TGTGCCAGCAGCGACAAATGGGACTACGAGCAGTACTTC | CASSDKWDYEQYF
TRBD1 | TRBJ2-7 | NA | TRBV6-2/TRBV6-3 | TGTGCCAGCAGTTACAACAGGGACAGCGAGCAGTACTTC | CASSYNRDSEQYF
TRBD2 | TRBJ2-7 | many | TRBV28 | TGTGCCAGCAGTCCTAGCGGGGCCTCCTACGAGCAGTACTTC | CASSPSGASYEQYF
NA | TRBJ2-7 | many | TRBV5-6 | TGTGCCAGCAGCTTAACCGGGACGCCCTCCGAGCAGTACTTC | CASSLTGTPSEQYF
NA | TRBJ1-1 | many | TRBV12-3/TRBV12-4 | TGTGCCAGCAGTTTTTACCTTGACACTGAAGCTTTCTTT | CASSFYLDTEAFF
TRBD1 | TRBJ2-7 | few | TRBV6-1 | TGTGCCAGCTCGGGTCATCAGGGGGCTGGGCTCTACGAGCAGTACTTC | CASSGHQGAGLYEQYF
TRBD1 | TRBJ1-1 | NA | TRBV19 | TGTGCCAGTAGTCCACCGCGACAGGGGGCCACTGAAGCTTTCTTT | CASSPPRQGATEAFF
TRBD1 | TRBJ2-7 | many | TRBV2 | TGTGCCAGCCCGGGACAGGGGTCTAGTAAGCAGTACTTC | CASPGQGSSKQYF
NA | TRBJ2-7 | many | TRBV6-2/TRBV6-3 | TGTGCCACTCTAGGTGGCAGCTCCTACGAGCAGTACTTC | CATLGGSSYEQYF
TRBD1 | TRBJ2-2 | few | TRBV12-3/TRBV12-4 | TGTGCCAGCACCCCAGCAGGGGGTCGGGAAACCGGGGAGCTGTTTTTT | CASTPAGGRETGELFF
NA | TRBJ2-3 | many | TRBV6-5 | TGTGCCAGCAGTTTCTTCCAGGGATTAGCAGATACGCAGTATTTT | CASSFFQGLADTQYF
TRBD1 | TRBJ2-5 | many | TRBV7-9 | TGTGCCAGCAGCTTAGGTGGGACAGAAAATTCCTTAGAGACCCAGTACTTC | CASSLGGTENSLETQYF
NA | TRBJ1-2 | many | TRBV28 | TGTGCCAGCTCAGATTGGGGAGCTGGCTACACCTTC | CASSDWGAGYTF
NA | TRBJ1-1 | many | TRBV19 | TGTGCCAGTAGTGCTGGCGGTCAGAACACTGAAGCTTTCTTT | CASSAGGQNTEAFF
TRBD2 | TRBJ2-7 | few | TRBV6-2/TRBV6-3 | TGTGCCAGCAGTAAGGGACTAGCGTTCATGGACGAGCAGTACTTC | CASSKGLAFMDEQYF
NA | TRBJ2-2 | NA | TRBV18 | TGTGCCAGCTCAAACAATCCCGGGGAGCTGTTTTTT | CASSNNPGELFF
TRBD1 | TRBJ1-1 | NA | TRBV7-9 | TGTGCCAGCAGCATTAGCTCACAGGGGCCTACTGAAGCTTTCTTT | CASSISSQGPTEAFF
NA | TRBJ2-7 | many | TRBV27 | TGTGCCAGCAGTTTTCTAGGAGGGTACGACGAGCAGTACTTC | CASSFLGGYDEQYF
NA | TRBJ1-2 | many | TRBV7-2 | TGTGCCAGCAGCCGCGGGTTGGGCGGCTACACCTTC | CASSRGLGGYTF
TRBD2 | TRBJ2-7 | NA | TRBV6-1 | TGTGCCAGCAGTACCTACCAGCGGGGGAGCTCCTACGAGCAGTACTTC | CASSTYQRGSSYEQYF
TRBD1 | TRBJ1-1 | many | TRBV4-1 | TGCGCCAGCAGACCGAGCACAGGGGCGAACACTGAAGCTTTCTTT | CASRPSTGANTEAFF
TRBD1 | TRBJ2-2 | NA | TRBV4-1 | TGCGCCAGCAGCCAAGAAAGGTGGACAGGGGACACCGGGGAGCTGTTTTTT | CASSQERWTGDTGELFF
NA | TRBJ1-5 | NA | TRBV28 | TGTGCCAGCAGTTCCGGACCGCAACATCAGCCCCAGCATTTT | CASSSGPQHQPQHF
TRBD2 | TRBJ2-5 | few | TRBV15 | TGTGCCACCAGCAGACCTGGGGAGCGGGAGAGGGAGACCCAGTACTTC | CATSRPGERERETQYF
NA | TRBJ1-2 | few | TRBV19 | TGTGCCAGTGATCCCGCAAGGGTGCATGGCTACACCTTC | CASDPARVHGYTF
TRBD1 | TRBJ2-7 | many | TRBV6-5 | TGTGCCAGCGGAGCTGACAGGGGGACATCCTACGAGCAGTACTTC | CASGADRGTSYEQYF
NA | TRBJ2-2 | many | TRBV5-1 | TGCGCCAGCAGAGTGGGAGCGAACACCGGGGAGCTGTTTTTT | CASRVGANTGELFF
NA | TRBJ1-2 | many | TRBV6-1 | TGTGCCAGCAGTGAAAGGTTTGGAGGTTCGTTAGGGTATGGCTACACCTTC | CASSERFGGSLGYGYTF
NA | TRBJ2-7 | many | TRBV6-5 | TGTGCCAGCAGTTCCTACAACCCCCAGTGTAACGGGTACGAGCAGTACTTC | CASSSYNPQCNGYEQYF
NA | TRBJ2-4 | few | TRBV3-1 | TGTGCCAGCAGCCCGGGCTTAGCCAAAAACATTAAGTACTTC | CASSPGLAKNIKYF
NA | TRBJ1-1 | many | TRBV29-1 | TGCACCGTCGGCAGGGCTGGTGAAGCTTTCTTT | CTVGRAGEAFF
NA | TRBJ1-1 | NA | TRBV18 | TGTGCCAGCTCATCCCAAGTGAACAGAGACACTGAAGCTTTCTTT | CASSSQVNRDTEAFF
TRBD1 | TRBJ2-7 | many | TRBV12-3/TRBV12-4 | TGTGCCAGCAGCTCCATTTGGGGGGGACAGGGGGCTCGGGAGCAGTACTTC | CASSSIWGGQGAREQYF
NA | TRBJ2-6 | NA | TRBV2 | TGTGCCAGCAGTGAGATGGATCTCGGCTCTGGGGCCAACGTCCTGACTTTC | CASSEMDLGSGANVLTF
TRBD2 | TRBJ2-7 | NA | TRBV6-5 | TGTGCCAGCAGTCTACTAGCGGAGGTTTCCTACGAGCAGTACTTC | CASSLLAEVSYEQYF
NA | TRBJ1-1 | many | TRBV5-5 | TGTGCCAGCAGCTTGGTTGGACACTTCAACACTGAAGCTTTCTTT | CASSLVGHFNTEAFF
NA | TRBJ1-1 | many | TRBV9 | TGTGCCAGCAGCGTAGAAGGTAGGGGGACTGAAGCTTTCTTT | CASSVEGRGTEAFF
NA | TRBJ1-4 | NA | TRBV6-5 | TGTGCCAGCAGTTACGAGGGTGCAGGGGACCATGAAAAACTGTTTTTT | CASSYEGAGDHEKLFF
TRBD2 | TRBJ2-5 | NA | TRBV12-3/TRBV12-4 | TGTGCCAGCAGTCCTGGGACTAGCGGGGGCCTGGGGGAGACCCAGTACTTC | CASSPGTSGGLGETQYF
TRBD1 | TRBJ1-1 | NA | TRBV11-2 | TGTGCCAGCAGTTCCTGGACAGGACCGAACACTGAAGCTTTCTTT | CASSSWTGPNTEAFF
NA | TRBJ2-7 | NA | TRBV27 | TGTGCCAGCAGAACAGAGGGGTTTGAGCACTGCTTC | CASRTEGFEHCF
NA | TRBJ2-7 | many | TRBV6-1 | TGTGCCAGCAGTGCCATAGGAGGCTACGAGCAGTACTTC | CASSAIGGYEQYF
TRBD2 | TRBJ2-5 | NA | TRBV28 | TGTGCCAGCAGTTCTCCCCGTCTAGCGGGACAAGAGACCCAGTACTTC | CASSSPRLAGQETQYF
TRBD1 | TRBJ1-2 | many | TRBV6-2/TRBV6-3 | TGTGCCAGCCAAACCCCAGGACAGGTCGGGGGCTATGGCTACACCTTC | CASQTPGQVGGYGYTF
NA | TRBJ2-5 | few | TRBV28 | TGTGCCAGCAGTTTTTTGGACCGAATGAAAGAGACCCAGTACTTC | CASSFLDRMKETQYF
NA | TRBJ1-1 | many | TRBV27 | TGTGCCAGCAGTTCCCCATTGGGTTCCAGGGTAACTGAAGCTTTCTTT | CASSSPLGSRVTEAFF
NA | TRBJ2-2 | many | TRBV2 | TGTGCCAGCAGTGAGTGGCAGGGATTGACCGGGGAGCTGTTTTTT | CASSEWQGLTGELFF
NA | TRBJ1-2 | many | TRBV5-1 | TGCGCCAGCAGCTTTTTAGGGGCTAACTATGGCTACACCTTC | CASSFLGANYGYTF